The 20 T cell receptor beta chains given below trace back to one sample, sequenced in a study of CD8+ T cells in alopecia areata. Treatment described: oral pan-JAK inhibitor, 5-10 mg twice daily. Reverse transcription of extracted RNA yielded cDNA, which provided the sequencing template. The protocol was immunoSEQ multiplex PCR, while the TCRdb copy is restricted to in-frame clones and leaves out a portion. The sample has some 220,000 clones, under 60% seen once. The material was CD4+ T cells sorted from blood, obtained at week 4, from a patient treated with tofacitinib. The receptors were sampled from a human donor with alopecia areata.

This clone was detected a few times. CDR3 in DNA: TGCAGCGTTCGTGGTTTGAGGGATTCTGCTGAAGCTTTCTTT. Protein: CSVRGLRDSAEAFF. This chain uses TRBV29-1 with TRBJ1-1; D gene unclear. CDR1 is SQVTM, CDR2 ANQGSEA, per germline. Trimming shortened V by 5 bases and J by 6 bases, and 19 bases separated the two germline ends. The CDR3 extends over 14 amino acids.

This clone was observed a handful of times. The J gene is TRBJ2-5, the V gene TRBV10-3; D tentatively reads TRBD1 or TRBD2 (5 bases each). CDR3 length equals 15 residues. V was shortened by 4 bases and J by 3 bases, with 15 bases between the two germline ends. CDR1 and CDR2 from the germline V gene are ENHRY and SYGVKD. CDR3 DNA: TGTGCCATCAGTGCCTCGGGACCGCTAAAAGAGACCCAGTACTTC. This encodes CAISASGPLKETQYF.

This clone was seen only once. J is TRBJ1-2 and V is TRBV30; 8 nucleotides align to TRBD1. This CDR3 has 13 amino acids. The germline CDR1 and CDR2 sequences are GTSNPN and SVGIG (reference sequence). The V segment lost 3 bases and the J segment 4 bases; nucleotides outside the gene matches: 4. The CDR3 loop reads CAWSRDRSYGYTF. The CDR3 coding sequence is TGTGCCTGGAGCCGGGACAGGTCCTATGGCTACACCTTC.

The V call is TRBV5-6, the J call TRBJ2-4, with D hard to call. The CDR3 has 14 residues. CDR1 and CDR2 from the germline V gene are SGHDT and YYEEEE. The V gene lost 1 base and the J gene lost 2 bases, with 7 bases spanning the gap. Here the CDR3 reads CASSLYQTKNIQYF. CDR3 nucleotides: TGTGCCAGCAGCTTGTACCAGACCAAAAACATTCAGTACTTC. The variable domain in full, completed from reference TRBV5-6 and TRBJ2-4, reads DAGVTQSPTHLIKTRGQQVTLRCSPKSGHDTVSWYQQALGQGPQFIFQYYEEEERQRGNFPDRFSGHQFPNYSSELNVNALLLGDSALYLCASSLYQTKNIQYFGAGTRLSVL.

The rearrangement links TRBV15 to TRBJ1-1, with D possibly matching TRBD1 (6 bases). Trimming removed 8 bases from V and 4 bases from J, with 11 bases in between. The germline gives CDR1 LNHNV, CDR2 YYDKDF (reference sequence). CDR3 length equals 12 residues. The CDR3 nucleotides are TGTGCCACCTCGATAGGGGGCACTGAAGCTTTCTTT. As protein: CATSIGGTEAFF.

CDR3: CATTGEVSSPLHF. CDR3 bases: TGTGCCACCACAGGGGAGGTCAGTTCACCCCTCCACTTT. J is TRBJ1-6 and V is TRBV2; TRBD1 agrees at 7 bases. There are 13 residues in the CDR3. With 10 bases clipped from V and 9 bases from J, the junction kept 9 bases outside the gene matches. Germline assignment: CDR1 SNHLY and CDR2 FYNNEI.

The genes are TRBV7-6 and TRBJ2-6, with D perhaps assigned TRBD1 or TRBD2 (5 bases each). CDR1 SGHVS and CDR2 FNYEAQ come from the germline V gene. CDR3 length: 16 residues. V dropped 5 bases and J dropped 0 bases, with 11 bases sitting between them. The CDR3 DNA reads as TGTGCCAGCAGCCCAGTGGGGGTCTCTGGGGCCAACGTCCTGACTTTC. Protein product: CASSPVGVSGANVLTF.

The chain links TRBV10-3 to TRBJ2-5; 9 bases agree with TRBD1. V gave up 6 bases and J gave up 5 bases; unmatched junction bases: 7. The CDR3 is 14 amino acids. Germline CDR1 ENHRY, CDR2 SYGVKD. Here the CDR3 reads CAIRDRGFGETQYF. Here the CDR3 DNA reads TGTGCCATCAGGGACAGGGGATTTGGTGAGACCCAGTACTTC.

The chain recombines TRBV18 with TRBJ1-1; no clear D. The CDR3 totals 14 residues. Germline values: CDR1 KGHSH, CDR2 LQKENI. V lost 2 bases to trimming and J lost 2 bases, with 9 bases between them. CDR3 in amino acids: CASSPKSSNTEAFF. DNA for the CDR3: TGTGCCAGCTCACCAAAGAGCTCCAACACTGAAGCTTTCTTT.

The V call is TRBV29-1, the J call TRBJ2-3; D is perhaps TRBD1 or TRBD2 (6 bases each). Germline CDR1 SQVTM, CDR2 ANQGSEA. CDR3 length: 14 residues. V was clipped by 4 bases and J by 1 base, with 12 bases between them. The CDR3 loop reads CSVADRGRTDTQYF. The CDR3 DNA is TGCAGCGTTGCGGACCGGGGGCGCACAGATACGCAGTATTTT.

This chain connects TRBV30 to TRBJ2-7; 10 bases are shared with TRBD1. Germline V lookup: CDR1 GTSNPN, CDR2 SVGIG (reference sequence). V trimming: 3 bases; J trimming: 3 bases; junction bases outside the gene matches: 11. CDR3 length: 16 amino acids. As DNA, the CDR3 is TGTGCCTGGAGCCCCTCTGGACAGGGGGTTTACTACGAGCAGTACTTC. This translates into CAWSPSGQGVYYEQYF.

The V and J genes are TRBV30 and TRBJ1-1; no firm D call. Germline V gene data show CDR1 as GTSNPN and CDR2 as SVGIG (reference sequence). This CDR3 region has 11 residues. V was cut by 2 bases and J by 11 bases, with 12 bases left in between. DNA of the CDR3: TGTGCCTGGAGTCCCAACGATCGGGCTTTCTTT. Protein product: CAWSPNDRAFF.

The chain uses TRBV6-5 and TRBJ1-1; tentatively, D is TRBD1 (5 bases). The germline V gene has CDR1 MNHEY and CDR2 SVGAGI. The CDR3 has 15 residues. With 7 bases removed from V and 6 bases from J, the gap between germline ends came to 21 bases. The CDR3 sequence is CASTLRPTAGAEAFF. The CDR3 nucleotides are TGTGCCAGCACATTGCGCCCGACGGCGGGGGCTGAAGCTTTCTTT.

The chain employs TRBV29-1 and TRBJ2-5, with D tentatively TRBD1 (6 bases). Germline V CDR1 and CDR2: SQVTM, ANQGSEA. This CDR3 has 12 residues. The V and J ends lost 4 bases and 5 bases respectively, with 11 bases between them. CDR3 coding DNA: TGCAGCGTTGGAGACAGGATCGAGACCCAGTACTTC. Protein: CSVGDRIETQYF.

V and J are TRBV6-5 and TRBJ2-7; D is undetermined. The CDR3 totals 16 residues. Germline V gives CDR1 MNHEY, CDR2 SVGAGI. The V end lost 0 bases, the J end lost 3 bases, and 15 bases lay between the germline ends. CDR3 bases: TGTGCCAGCAGTTACTCGGTTTGGGGTACCCTCTACGAGCAGTACTTC. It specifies CASSYSVWGTLYEQYF.

In nucleotides, the CDR3 is TGCGCCAGCAGCGTAGGACAGGAGCAAGAGACCCAGTACTTC. Translating gives CASSVGQEQETQYF. V is TRBV5-1 and J is TRBJ2-5, with TRBD1 matching over 7 bases. The CDR3 contains 14 residues. Per germline, CDR1 SGHRS and CDR2 YFSETQ. The trim removed 4 bases at V and 2 bases at J, leaving 5 bases unmatched.

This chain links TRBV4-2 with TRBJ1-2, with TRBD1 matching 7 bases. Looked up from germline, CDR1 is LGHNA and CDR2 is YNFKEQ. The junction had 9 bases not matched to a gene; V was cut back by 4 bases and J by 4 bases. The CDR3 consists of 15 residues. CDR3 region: CASSPGGPGGYGYTF. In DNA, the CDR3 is TGTGCCAGCAGCCCCGGAGGTCCAGGGGGCTATGGCTACACCTTC.

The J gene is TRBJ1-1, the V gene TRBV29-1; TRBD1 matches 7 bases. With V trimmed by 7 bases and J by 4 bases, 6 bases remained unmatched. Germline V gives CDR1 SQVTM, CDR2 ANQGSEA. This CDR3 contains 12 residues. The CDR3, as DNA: TGCAGCGCTCAGGGGGGCGGCACTGAAGCTTTCTTT. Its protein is CSAQGGGTEAFF.

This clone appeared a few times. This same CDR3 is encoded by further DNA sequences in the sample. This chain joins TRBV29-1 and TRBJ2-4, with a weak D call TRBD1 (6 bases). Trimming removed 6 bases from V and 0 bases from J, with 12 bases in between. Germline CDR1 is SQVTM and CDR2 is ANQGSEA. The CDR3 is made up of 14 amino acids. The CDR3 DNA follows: TGCAGCGTCAGACAGGCACTAGCCAAAAACATTCAGTACTTC. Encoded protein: CSVRQALAKNIQYF.

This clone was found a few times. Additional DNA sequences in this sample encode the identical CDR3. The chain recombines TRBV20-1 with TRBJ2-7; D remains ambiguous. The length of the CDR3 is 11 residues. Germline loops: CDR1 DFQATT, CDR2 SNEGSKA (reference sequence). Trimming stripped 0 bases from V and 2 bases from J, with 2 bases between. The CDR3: CSARETYEQYF. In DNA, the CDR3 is TGCAGTGCTAGAGAGACCTACGAGCAGTACTTC.